One and the same sample provided the 16 T cell receptor beta chains below, sequenced in a study of regulatory T cells in long-lasting Graves disease. Documented time point: newly diagnosed GD, antithyroid drugs for less than 3 months. RNA isolated from PBMCs was used to make the TCR library. Libraries of TCR beta came from iRepertoire HTBI primers plus Arm-PCR of CDR3 regions. One entry per CDR3 protein results from TCRdb running MiXCR on the multiplex PCR reads. The sample has 400,000 to 550,000 distinct CDR3 sequences; under 15% are singletons. Another study also made use of these data, one on T cells in Graves' hyperthyroidism and ophthalmopathy.

Here the sequenced sample was peripheral blood mononuclear cells (PBMCs), taken at new diagnosis, from a patient treated with antithyroid drugs. The origin of the receptors is a woman aged 30 to 39 with Graves disease.

This clonotype was seen many times. The chain carries TRBV11-2 and TRBJ2-1; the match to TRBD2 covers 7 bases. Trimming cost V 7 bases and J 4 bases; bases outside gene matches: 13. Germline V CDR1 and CDR2: SGHAT, FQNNGV. The CDR3 is made up of 16 amino acids. The CDR3 loop reads CASTPDGLVDYNEQFF. CDR3 DNA sequence: TGTGCCAGCACACCAGACGGACTAGTTGATTACAATGAGCAGTTCTTC.

This clonotype was detected ten times or more. Here the CDR3 DNA reads TGTGCCACAGGGACTAGCGGGATATACGAGCAGTACTTC. It translates to CATGTSGIYEQYF. The chain links TRBV10-3 to TRBJ2-7, with 13 bases fitting TRBD2. Germline V CDR1 and CDR2: ENHRY, SYGVKD. The ends lost 10 bases at V and 4 bases at J; junction bases unmatched: 4. There are 13 residues in the CDR3.

On this clonotype itself: A much larger clonotype is one base distant, so this may be a read error. The rearrangement uses TRBV20-1 and TRBJ2-1; TRBD2 matches 11 bases. The CDR3 is 14 amino acids. The V gene end was trimmed by 6 bases and the J gene end by 10 bases; junction bases not matched to a gene: 11. CDR1 is DFQATT, CDR2 SNEGSKA, per germline (reference sequence). CDR3 sequence: CSAGTSGSSYEQFF. For the CDR3, the DNA is TGCAGTGCGGGAACTAGCGGGAGTTCCTACGAGCAGTTCTTC.

This clonotype showed up just a few times. The chain recombines TRBV3-1 with TRBJ2-5, with D uncertain. Germline V CDR1 and CDR2: LGHDT, YNNKEL (reference sequence). The CDR3 loop spans 11 amino acids. Between the trimmed V and J ends, which lost 3 bases and 5 bases, there was a span of 4 bases. The CDR3 coding sequence is TGTGCCAGCAGCCAGAGTGAGACCCAGTACTTC. Translation: CASSQSETQYF.

This clonotype was found many times. The genes are TRBV20-1 and TRBJ1-1; D perhaps matches TRBD1 (5 bases). Germline CDR1 is DFQATT and CDR2 is SNEGSKA (reference sequence). This CDR3 is 11 amino acids long. Trimming removed 7 bases at V and 5 bases at J, with 11 bases between. CDR3 sequence: CSGTGGTEAFF. CDR3 in DNA: TGCAGTGGGACGGGGGGGACTGAAGCTTTCTTT.

This clonotype was found many times. This chain links TRBV20-1 with TRBJ1-5, with a possible D match to TRBD1 (5 bases). This CDR3 spans 13 amino acids. Germline loops: CDR1 DFQATT, CDR2 SNEGSKA (reference sequence). The V end was cut by 4 bases, the J end by 3 bases, with 10 bases between. Here the CDR3 DNA reads TGCAGTGCTAAAGACAGATTCAATCAGCCCCAGCATTTT. It yields the protein CSAKDRFNQPQHF.

At least ten counts were recorded for this clonotype. The genes are TRBV6-1 and TRBJ2-6, with D unclear. V was clipped by 6 bases and J by 0 bases, with 9 bases between them. The CDR3 loop spans 15 amino acids. The germline gives CDR1 MNHNS, CDR2 SASEGT. The CDR3 DNA follows: TGTGCCAGCAGAAAAGGAGACTCTGGGGCCAACGTCCTGACTTTC. It codes for CASRKGDSGANVLTF.

This clonotype was counted ten times or more. The genes are TRBV29-1 and TRBJ2-7; 8 bases agree with TRBD2. CDR3 length: 14 amino acids. Germline trimming cut 1 base from V and 6 bases from J; bases unmatched to any gene: 8. Germline V gene data show CDR1 as SQVTM and CDR2 as ANQGSEA. The CDR3 protein is CSVEGGVAGREQYF. CDR3 DNA sequence: TGCAGCGTTGAAGGAGGAGTAGCGGGGCGCGAGCAGTACTTC.

Only a few counts were recorded for this clonotype. V is TRBV14 and J is TRBJ1-3; D is undetermined. With 7 bases removed from V and 2 bases from J, the gap between germline ends came to 9 bases. Germline V gene data show CDR1 as SGHDN and CDR2 as FVKESK. The CDR3 has 13 residues. CDR3 residues: CASNSGPGNTIYF. In DNA form, the CDR3 reads TGTGCCAGCAATTCCGGCCCTGGAAACACCATATATTTT. The complete variable domain, with remaining parts taken from reference TRBV14 and TRBJ1-3, reads EAGVTQFPSHSVIEKGQTVTLRCDPISGHDNLYWYRRVMGKEIKFLLHFVKESKQDESGMPNNRFLAERTGGTYSTLKVQPAELEDSGVYFCASNSGPGNTIYFGEGSWLTVV.

This chain connects TRBV19 to TRBJ2-1, with 14 positions matching TRBD2. V lost 5 bases to trimming and J lost 8 bases; unmatched junction nucleotides: 8. Germline V gives CDR1 LNHDA, CDR2 SQIVND (reference sequence). The CDR3 consists of 16 residues. CDR3 sequence (DNA): TGTGCCAGTAGTCCCGGGACTAGCGGGAGTCGTGATGAGCAGTTCTTC. Translation gives CASSPGTSGSRDEQFF.

The CDR3 region is CASRNAGGRGGYTF. CDR3 nucleotide sequence: TGTGCCAGCAGGAACGCAGGGGGCCGGGGTGGCTACACCTTC. The chain has TRBV2 and TRBJ1-2, with TRBD1 matching over 8 bases. The CDR3 is 14 amino acids. With 6 bases clipped from V and 7 bases from J, the junction kept 10 bases outside the gene matches. The germline V gene encodes CDR1 SNHLY and CDR2 FYNNEI.

V and J are TRBV27 and TRBJ1-2; no clear D. The CDR3 runs to 16 residues. The V and J ends lost 6 bases and 4 bases respectively, with 21 bases between them. Germline loops: CDR1 MNHEY, CDR2 SMNVEV (reference sequence). DNA for the CDR3: TGTGCCAGCAGCGGTAATCTCCTCTTAGGGCTCTATGGCTACACCTTC. Translated: CASSGNLLLGLYGYTF.

This clonotype has at least ten counts. This chain connects TRBV24-1 to TRBJ2-7; no clear D gene. Deletions cut 4 bases from V and 1 base from J, with 10 bases between. The CDR3 totals 14 residues. CDR1 and CDR2 from the germline V gene are KGHDR and SFDVKD. The CDR3, as DNA: TGTGCCACCAGTGAAGACGCGTTATCCTACGAGCAGTACTTC. Translating it yields CATSEDALSYEQYF.

J is TRBJ2-1 and V is TRBV19; 7 bases are shared with TRBD1. V lost 5 bases, J lost 9 bases, and 16 bases stayed unmatched. Germline CDR1 reads LNHDA; CDR2 reads SQIVND (reference sequence). The CDR3 loop spans 16 amino acids. CDR3: CASSSPGQATLSEQFF. The CDR3 nucleotides read TGTGCCAGTAGTTCCCCTGGACAGGCGACACTCAGTGAGCAGTTCTTC.

The chain links TRBV3-1 to TRBJ2-7; 9 positions agree with TRBD1. CDR3 length: 15 amino acids. The V gene's germline CDR1 is LGHDT and CDR2 YNNKEL (reference sequence). Trimming cost V 6 bases and J 5 bases; bases outside gene matches: 11. The CDR3 DNA is TGTGCCAGCAGTTTATCCGGGACAGGGATGGACGAGCAGTACTTC. Encoded protein: CASSLSGTGMDEQYF.

The rearrangement links TRBV2 to TRBJ2-5, with 10 bases identical to TRBD2. In germline, CDR1 is SNHLY, CDR2 FYNNEI. Trimming took 7 bases from V and 1 from J; bases not matched to a gene: 18. The CDR3 runs 19 residues. The CDR3: CASNRGAGGPVGIQETQYF. The CDR3 coding sequence is TGTGCCAGCAATCGAGGAGCGGGAGGGCCAGTTGGTATCCAAGAGACCCAGTACTTC.